A selection of T cell receptor beta chains follows, all from one sample in a study of shared clonotypes between healthy human individuals. Clones were read by immunoSEQ multiplex PCR, and TCRdb kept only the in-frame ones, dropping some. Here the sample spans 550,000 to 650,000 clones, about 96% being singletons. The sequencing sample was made of naive CD8+ T cells sorted from blood. All receptors come from a woman aged 30 to 39 in good health. Each CDR3 is given with its conserved first and last residue. The D gene is left open where the match is weak.

V: TRBV19; D: TRBD1; CDR3: CASMAPGQKTEAFF
V: TRBV7-9; D: NA; CDR3: CASSFPDPYNEQFF
V: TRBV7-2; D: NA; CDR3: CASSLGLRKSTDTQYF
V: TRBV19; D: NA; CDR3: CASGPPQNLHYEQYF
V: TRBV5-6; D: NA; CDR3: CASSPGGYGYTF
V: TRBV27; D: TRBD2; CDR3: CASSLILAGGSYEQYF
V: TRBV6-5; D: NA; CDR3: CASSSPSREAYNEQFF
V: TRBV28; D: NA; CDR3: CASSFLRGYEQYF
V: TRBV2; D: NA; CDR3: CASSQRVNEKLFF
V: TRBV7-8; D: NA; CDR3: CASSPRGGLNEKLFF
V: TRBV27; D: NA; CDR3: CASHMGIPGNEQFF
V: TRBV28; D: NA; CDR3: CASRGGASSYEQYF
V: TRBV28; D: NA; CDR3: CASSYGYGELFF
V: TRBV18; D: NA; CDR3: CASSPPPSSRSYNEQFF
V: TRBV5-6; D: NA; CDR3: CASSLQNTEAFF
V: TRBV4-1; D: NA; CDR3: CASSLSDTGQFPYEQYF
V: TRBV30; D: NA; CDR3: CAWSVLGYEQYF
V: TRBV4-1; D: TRBD2; CDR3: CASSHPGLGTTEQYF
V: TRBV27; D: TRBD2; CDR3: CASSLSGTSGANEQFF
V: TRBV19; D: NA; CDR3: CASAYRDNSNQPQHF
V: TRBV11-2; D: NA; CDR3: CASSWGTGLGEKLFF
V: TRBV30; D: NA; CDR3: CAWSGMNTEAFF
V: TRBV6-6; D: NA; CDR3: CASSYSGLAYEQYF
V: TRBV19; D: NA; CDR3: CASSTRTLNTEAFF
V: TRBV7-8; D: NA; CDR3: CASSPMFRKGGEQFF
V: TRBV7-9; D: NA; CDR3: CASSLEASFSPRAYNEQFF